Listed below are T cell receptor beta chains from one sample, sequenced in a study of T cell responses to AZD1222 COVID-19 vaccine. Data came from immunoSEQ multiplex PCR; TCRdb stores just in-frame clones and leaves some out. The repertoire includes about 150,000 clones, roughly nine tenths of them detected once, and approximately 1.5% sits in the top ten. Material: peripheral blood, obtained 28 days after the second AZD1222 dose. Every receptor here comes from an adult who received the AZD1222 COVID-19 vaccine. Both conserved end residues are part of each CDR3.

TRBJ1-1,TRBV7-9,CATSGMGQAMNTEAFF
TRBJ1-1,TRBV30,CAWSPRRDRGITEAFF
TRBJ2-1,TRBV7-3,CASSLISLAGAGEQFF
TRBJ2-2,TRBV7-3,CASSRMGGRATGELFF
TRBJ1-2,TRBV19,CASSVTGLYGYTF
TRBJ1-5,TRBV6-5,CASTLGPGSNQPQHF
TRBJ2-2,TRBV5-1,CASSVINTVGGELFF
TRBJ2-1,TRBV6-4,CASSVAGQAYNEQFF
TRBJ2-4,TRBV2,CASSMGTAKNIQYF
TRBJ2-3,TRBV7-3,CASSPGGGGTDTQYF
TRBJ2-3,TRBV28,CASSLYAGGRTDTQYF
TRBJ1-2,TRBV10-3,CAADDHGGAVGGYTF
TRBJ1-6,TRBV18,CASSLTDDAGNSPLHF
TRBJ1-2,TRBV7-3,CASSLRGQDPYGYTF
TRBJ2-7,TRBV27,CASSYYNEQYF
TRBJ2-7,TRBV27,CASSLKSSYEQYF
TRBJ1-5,TRBV30,CAWSVRDRGRRSNQPQHF
TRBJ2-7,TRBV28,CASRPSSSYEQYF
TRBJ2-7,TRBV7-9,CASSLEGGPYEQYF
TRBJ2-5,TRBV4-1,CASSQRTSGSGGLQETQYF
TRBJ1-5,TRBV19,CASTTGGRLNQPQHF
TRBJ1-3,TRBV30,CAWSVEQGLGNTIYF
TRBJ2-1,TRBV7-8,CASSSRQGRANYNEQFF
TRBJ1-4,TRBV5-6,CASSSGHGTSTNEKLFF
TRBJ1-2,TRBV10-2,CASSEILTGLNGYTF
TRBJ2-7,TRBV28,CASSSNGLVDEQYF
TRBJ2-2,TRBV12-5,CASGPGGTGELFF
TRBJ1-3,TRBV28,CASTKFITTSYQTPSGNTIYF
TRBJ2-7,TRBV7-2,CASSLVQGTYEQYF
TRBJ1-2,TRBV5-5,CASSLTGTGANYGYTF
TRBJ2-1,TRBV3-1/TRBV3-2,CASETSGRANEQFF
TRBJ1-1,TRBV12-3/TRBV12-4,CASSFARWSEAFF
TRBJ1-6,TRBV7-8,CASSTRDGYNSPLHF
TRBJ1-1,TRBV10-2,CASSEYQANTEAFF
TRBJ2-2,TRBV5-1,CASSWPHSGVNTGELFF
TRBJ1-3,TRBV9,CASSAAGNTIYF
TRBJ1-1,TRBV6-5,CASSYEPMNTEAFF
TRBJ2-1,TRBV19,CASSILAGADEQFF
TRBJ1-2,TRBV5-6,CASSLEDGYYGYTF
TRBJ1-1,TRBV7-9,CASSPWRTEAFF
TRBJ1-4,TRBV3-1/TRBV3-2,CASSQEFHRGNEKLFF
TRBJ1-5,TRBV4-2,CASSQGAGPPSSNQPQHF
TRBJ1-4,TRBV28,CASSTGTRGKLFF
TRBJ2-1,TRBV3-1/TRBV3-2,CASSRTGGFEQFF
TRBJ2-1,TRBV6-1,CASSELGQVAEQFF
TRBJ1-6,TRBV3-1/TRBV3-2,CASSPGGRNSPLHF
TRBJ1-5,TRBV19,CASSIRQGDQPQHF
TRBJ1-2,TRBV3-1/TRBV3-2,CASSQPGPTAGYTF
TRBJ2-1,TRBV7-9,CASSLASVGSYNEQFF
TRBJ1-3,TRBV7-2,CASSFVQLQSGNTIYF
TRBJ2-1,TRBV6-5,CASRGLAHYNEQFF
TRBJ2-3,TRBV9,CASSVESWATDTQYF
TRBJ1-5,TRBV5-5,CASSGQGEQPQHF